The 20 T cell receptor beta chains below all came from one sample that was sequenced in a study of blood T cells in healthy people across ages. PCR was performed a second time for roughly 7 to 12 cycles using a sample-barcoded 5' primer and a J-beta primer mix. TCRdb reprocessed the 5' RACE reads with MiXCR, giving one entry per CDR3 protein. This sample has approximately 1,700,000 distinct CDR3 sequences; roughly two fifths occur once, and the top ten carry 23%. Sequencing used blood. The receptors shown here come from a human donor in good health.

The rearrangement uses TRBV12-3 or TRBV12-4 and TRBJ2-1, with TRBD1 matching 8 bases. The CDR3 extends over 16 amino acids. J was trimmed by 8 bases and V by 6 bases; bases with no gene match: 15. The DNA of the CDR3 is TGTGCCAGCAGGGTACAAGCGATACAGGGGGTAGATGAGCAGTTCTTC. Protein product: CASRVQAIQGVDEQFF.

The chain couples TRBV20-1 to TRBJ1-2, with 8 bases matching TRBD1. This CDR3 is 14 amino acids long. The V segment lost 4 bases and the J segment 8 bases; nucleotides outside the gene matches: 12. Germline assignment: CDR1 DFQATT and CDR2 SNEGSKA (reference sequence). This chain's CDR3 is CSATVGQGGYGYTF. The CDR3, as DNA: TGCAGTGCTACGGTAGGACAGGGAGGATACGGCTACACCTTC.

This clonotype turned up a few times. This chain connects TRBV24-1 to TRBJ2-3; 10 bases line up with TRBD2. V lost 1 base and J lost 4; bases outside the gene matches: 10. The CDR3 loop spans 18 amino acids. CDR1 KGHDR and CDR2 SFDVKD come from the germline V gene. The CDR3 DNA follows: TGTGCCACCAGTGATTTTTCGAGCGGGGGGGCCTATCCAGATACGCAGTATTTT. It yields the protein CATSDFSSGGAYPDTQYF.

This clonotype was counted a few times. Written as DNA, the CDR3 is TGCAGTGCTAGAGGACTACACCAAGAGACCCAGTACTTC. It encodes CSARGLHQETQYF. The chain combines TRBV20-1 with TRBJ2-5; possible D gene TRBD2, 5 bases. Trimming pared 1 base from V and 0 bases from J, leaving 6 bases between. The CDR3 spans 13 residues. Germline V gene data show CDR1 as DFQATT and CDR2 as SNEGSKA (reference sequence).

To note about this clonotype: An end of the junction differs from the germline gene, which may be a read error. The J gene is TRBJ2-1, the V gene TRBV29-1; 11 bases are shared with TRBD2. Per the germline V gene, CDR1 is SQVTM and CDR2 is ANQGSEA. The CDR3 is 15 amino acids. DNA for the CDR3: TGCAGCGTTCCTCCTAGCGGGGGGTCCTACAATGAGCGGTTCTTC. The encoded protein is CSVPPSGGSYNERFF.

In regard to this clonotype: Germline and junction disagree at one end, which may indicate a read error. V is TRBV5-1 and J is TRBJ1-2; D is possibly TRBD1 (6 bases). CDR1 is SGHRS, CDR2 YFSETQ, per germline. CDR3 length equals 17 residues. The CDR3 DNA follows: TGCGCCAGCAGTTTGGAGGGGTCGGGGGCGCGGTTCTATGGCTACACCTTC. It yields the protein CASSLEGSGARFYGYTF.

The chain employs TRBV6-1 and TRBJ2-7; D possibly corresponds to TRBD2 (7 bases). V lost 5 bases and J 0 bases, leaving 20 bases between the germline ends. This CDR3 comprises 17 residues. Germline CDR1 is MNHNS and CDR2 is SASEGT. CDR3 nucleotide sequence: TGTGCCAGCAGTAGAGGGGGGGCCCGGGGGAACTCCTACGAGCAGTACTTC. Amino acids: CASSRGGARGNSYEQYF.

This chain joins TRBV5-1 and TRBJ2-3; the match to TRBD1 covers 7 bases. Germline V gene sequence: CDR1 SGHRS, CDR2 YFSETQ. CDR3 size: 15 residues. V was clipped by 3 bases and J by 4 bases; unmatched bases: 8. CDR3 loop: CASSWRQGTADTQYF. The DNA for the CDR3 is TGCGCCAGCAGCTGGCGACAGGGTACCGCAGATACGCAGTATTTT.

The chain couples TRBV20-1 to TRBJ2-5; 8 bases map to TRBD2. The CDR3 totals 14 residues. The germline CDR1 and CDR2 sequences are DFQATT and SNEGSKA (reference sequence). Trimming removed 4 bases from V and 5 bases from J; junction bases left unmatched: 9. The CDR3 is CSATSGGSKETQYF. CDR3 bases: TGCAGTGCTACTTCGGGGGGGTCCAAGGAGACCCAGTACTTC.

The chain recombines TRBV9 with TRBJ2-1; 10 bases line up with TRBD2. Germline CDR1 SGDLS, CDR2 YYNGEE. V gave up 4 bases and J gave up 7 bases; unmatched junction bases: 11. The CDR3 runs to 16 residues. CDR3 coding DNA: TGTGCCAGCAGCCCTGTATTAGCTAGCGGGGGAAATGAGCAGTTCTTC. Its translation: CASSPVLASGGNEQFF. Full variable domain (rest looked up from reference TRBV9 and TRBJ2-1): DSGVTQTPKHLITATGQRVTLRCSPRSGDLSVYWYQQSLDQGLQFLIQYYNGEERAKGNILERFSAQQFPDLHSELNLSSLELGDSALYFCASSPVLASGGNEQFFGPGTRLTVL.

This clonotype was counted a few times. The chain employs TRBV4-1 and TRBJ2-7; TRBD2 is a possible D gene (6 bases). The CDR3 runs 13 residues. Germline values: CDR1 MGHRA, CDR2 YSYEKL. Trimming took off 4 bases at V and 6 bases at J, with 13 bases between the two ends. The CDR3 DNA reads as TGCGCCAGCAGCCCACTTGGGGGGAGCGAGCAGTACTTC. Protein product: CASSPLGGSEQYF.

The chain joins TRBV20-1 to TRBJ2-7, with D maybe TRBD1 (6 bases). Germline loops: CDR1 DFQATT, CDR2 SNEGSKA (reference sequence). Trimming pared 3 bases from V and 5 bases from J, leaving 14 bases between. This CDR3 has 13 residues. The DNA of the CDR3 is TGCAGTGCTAGGTGGGCAGGGGAGCACGAGCAGTACTTC. Translating gives CSARWAGEHEQYF.

This clonotype was seen only a few times. V and J are TRBV29-1 and TRBJ1-1; D possibly corresponds to TRBD1 (5 bases). From germline, CDR1 is SQVTM and CDR2 ANQGSEA. The V end lost 7 bases, the J end lost 8 bases, and 17 bases lay between the germline ends. CDR3 length: 12 amino acids. The CDR3 nucleotides are TGCAGCGCCGACCCTGGGACCGCAGAAGCTTTCTTT. Its protein product is CSADPGTAEAFF. Full variable domain (remainder filled in from reference TRBV29-1 and TRBJ1-1): SAVISQKPSRDICQRGTSLTIQCQVDSQVTMMFWYRQQPGQSLTLIATANQGSEATYESGFVIDKFPISRPNLTFSTLTVSNMSPEDSSIYLCSADPGTAEAFFGQGTRLTVV.

The V call is TRBV12-5, the J call TRBJ2-3; D is unclear. This CDR3 is built from 15 residues. V lost 0 bases to trimming and J lost 4 bases, with 11 bases between them. Germline loops: CDR1 LGHNT, CDR2 FRNRAP. The CDR3 reads CASGLVLGIPDTQYF. The CDR3 DNA is TGTGCTAGTGGTTTGGTACTGGGGATACCAGATACGCAGTATTTT.

There are a few counts of this clonotype. The rearrangement uses TRBV29-1 and TRBJ2-5; 9 nucleotides agree with TRBD2. With V trimmed by 0 bases and J by 5 bases, 13 bases remained unmatched. CDR1 and CDR2 from the germline V gene are SQVTM and ANQGSEA. The CDR3 loop spans 17 amino acids. The CDR3 DNA is TGCAGCGTTGAAGATCACTCCGGGACTAGCTCATCCGAGACCCAGTACTTC. Its protein product is CSVEDHSGTSSSETQYF.

This clonotype came up a few times. The chain has TRBV20-1 and TRBJ2-5; D tentatively fits TRBD1 or TRBD2 (5 bases each). The CDR3 is made up of 12 amino acids. Germline V gene sequence: CDR1 DFQATT, CDR2 SNEGSKA (reference sequence). The germline V and J ends were trimmed by 5 bases and 6 bases, with 13 bases remaining between them. DNA of the CDR3: TGCAGTGCTTGGGGGACGTTGAAGACCCAGTACTTC. As protein: CSAWGTLKTQYF.

The V and J genes are TRBV9 and TRBJ2-1; D is possibly TRBD1 or TRBD2 (6 bases each). The CDR3 covers 16 residues. V was cut by 4 bases and J by 4 bases, with 18 bases left in between. Per the germline V gene, CDR1 is SGDLS and CDR2 is YYNGEE. The CDR3 here is CASSQVGGEIYNEQFF. CDR3 DNA sequence: TGTGCCAGCAGCCAGGTCGGGGGCGAAATATACAATGAGCAGTTCTTC. Using reference TRBV9 and TRBJ2-1 for the parts outside the CDR3, the full variable domain is DSGVTQTPKHLITATGQRVTLRCSPRSGDLSVYWYQQSLDQGLQFLIQYYNGEERAKGNILERFSAQQFPDLHSELNLSSLELGDSALYFCASSQVGGEIYNEQFFGPGTRLTVL.

The rearrangement joins TRBV6-5 to TRBJ2-2, with TRBD2 matching 12 bases. Germline CDR1 MNHEY, CDR2 SVGAGI. V lost 6 bases, J lost 7 bases, and 9 bases stayed unmatched. The CDR3 extends over 16 amino acids. CDR3 loop: CASSPSGGEVNGELFF. The CDR3 coding sequence is TGTGCCAGCAGCCCTAGCGGGGGGGAGGTGAACGGGGAGCTGTTTTTT.

In regard to this clonotype: Mismatch with germline at one junction end may stem from a read error. V gene TRBV5-1 combines with J gene TRBJ2-7; D gene unclear. The CDR3 runs to 13 residues. In germline, CDR1 is SGHRS, CDR2 YFSETQ. The CDR3 coding sequence is TGCACCAGCAGCTTAGCTCCCCGCTACGAGCAGTACTTC. Protein product: CTSSLAPRYEQYF.

This clonotype was detected ten times or more. This sequence joins TRBV5-1 and TRBJ2-5; 9 positions agree with TRBD2. This CDR3 has 15 residues. J gave up 3 bases and V 0 bases, and 3 bases lay outside the gene matches. Germline loops: CDR1 SGHRS, CDR2 YFSETQ. This CDR3 is CASSLGLAGKETQYF. The CDR3 DNA is TGCGCCAGCAGCTTGGGCCTAGCGGGAAAAGAGACCCAGTACTTC. The whole variable domain, filled in from reference TRBV5-1 and TRBJ2-5, reads KAGVTQTPRYLIKTRGQQVTLSCSPISGHRSVSWYQQTPGQGLQFLFEYFSETQRNKGNFPGRFSGRQFSNSRSEMNVSTLELGDSALYLCASSLGLAGKETQYFGPGTRLLVL.